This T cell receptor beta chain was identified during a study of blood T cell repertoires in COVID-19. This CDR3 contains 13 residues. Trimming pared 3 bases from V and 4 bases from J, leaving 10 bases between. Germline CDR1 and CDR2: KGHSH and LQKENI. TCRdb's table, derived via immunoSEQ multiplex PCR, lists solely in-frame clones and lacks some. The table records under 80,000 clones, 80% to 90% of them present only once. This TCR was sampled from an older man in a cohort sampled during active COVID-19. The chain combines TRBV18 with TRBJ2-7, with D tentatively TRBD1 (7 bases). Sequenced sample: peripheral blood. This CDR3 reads CASSPAGGYEQYF. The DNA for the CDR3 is TGTGCCAGCTCACCGGCAGGGGGGTACGAGCAGTACTTC.